This is a list of T cell receptor beta chains from one sample in a study of blood T cell repertoires in COVID-19. The repertoire was sequenced with immunoSEQ multiplex PCR; TCRdb's copy has only in-frame clones and lacks some. Among 130,000 or so clones, 80% to 85% were seen once, and the ten largest hold approximately 3.6%. The specimen was PBMCs or T cells enriched from blood (not recorded which). These receptors all come from a woman aged 30 to 39 who had recovered from COVID-19. Both conserved end residues are part of each CDR3. The D gene is left open where the match is weak. Clone size is not always given. Where it is, it says once, few, many or a class for expanded clones.

D,V,size,J,DNA,CDR3
TRBD1,TRBV14,-,TRBJ2-3,TGTGCCAGCAGCCAACACAGGGGTATAGATACGCAGTATTTT,CASSQHRGIDTQYF
TRBD1,TRBV7-3,-,TRBJ1-4,TGTGCCAGCAGCTTAAGGGGGACAGGGAATGAAAAACTGTTTTTT,CASSLRGTGNEKLFF
-,TRBV28,-,TRBJ1-5,TGTGCCAGCAGTTTCTCCGGGGGGCTCAATCAGCCCCAGCATTTT,CASSFSGGLNQPQHF
TRBD1,TRBV5-8,few,TRBJ2-1,TGTGCCAGCAGTCACGGGACAGACTACAATGAGCAGTTCTTC,CASSHGTDYNEQFF
-,TRBV28,-,TRBJ2-1,TGTGCCAGCAGTTTTCTTGACGGGGGAGGATGGGACAATGAGCAGTTCTTC,CASSFLDGGGWDNEQFF
TRBD2,TRBV12-3/TRBV12-4,-,TRBJ2-1,TGTGCCAGTTCCAGCGGGAGGGCGCTTGAGCAGTTCTTC,CASSSGRALEQFF
-,TRBV10-3,-,TRBJ2-3,TGTGCCATCAGCCGCGTGGCAGATACGCAGTATTTT,CAISRVADTQYF
TRBD2,TRBV20-1,once,TRBJ2-1,TGCAGTGCTGTAGCGGGCGGTGAGCAGTTCTTC,CSAVAGGEQFF
TRBD2,TRBV10-3,once,TRBJ2-2,TGTGCCATCCAGGTAGCGGGAGGGAAGAACACCGGGGAGCTGTTTTTT,CAIQVAGGKNTGELFF
-,TRBV30,-,TRBJ1-3,TGTGCCTGGGGTAGCTCTGGAAACACCATATATTTT,CAWGSSGNTIYF
-,TRBV20-1,-,TRBJ1-2,TGCAGTGCTCTCAGGGGTGGTGGCTACACCTTC,CSALRGGGYTF
TRBD1,TRBV7-9,once,TRBJ1-1,TGTGCCAGCAGCTTAGAGGGACAGATAAACACTGAAGCTTTCTTT,CASSLEGQINTEAFF
-,TRBV30,-,TRBJ1-2,TGTGCCTGGAGTGGACAGCTAATAAGTGGCTACACCTTC,CAWSGQLISGYTF
-,TRBV27,-,TRBJ1-6,TGTGCCAGCAGTTTAATCGGTAAAGGGGTCCGGGGGGATTCACCCCTCCACTTT,CASSLIGKGVRGDSPLHF
-,TRBV28,few,TRBJ1-5,TGTGCCAGCCGCCCCCCTCAGGGTAGATCCATATTCCGCGATCAGCCCCAGCATTTT,CASRPPQGRSIFRDQPQHF
TRBD1,TRBV11-2,-,TRBJ1-4,TGTGCCAGCAGCATGCCGGGACAGATTAATGAAAAACTGTTTTTT,CASSMPGQINEKLFF
TRBD1,TRBV19,-,TRBJ2-7,TGTGCCAGTAGTATAGGACAGGGGTTCTCCTACGAGCAGTACTTC,CASSIGQGFSYEQYF
TRBD2,TRBV5-1,once,TRBJ2-1,TGCGCCAGCAGCCCCCGGACTAGCGGTTACAATGAGCAGTTCTTC,CASSPRTSGYNEQFF
-,TRBV7-3,-,TRBJ1-1,TGTGCCAGCAGCTCAGGGTCGGACACTGAAGCTTTCTTT,CASSSGSDTEAFF
-,TRBV27,-,TRBJ1-1,TGTGCCAGCAGCACTGGACAGATACTGAACACTGAAGCTTTCTTT,CASSTGQILNTEAFF
TRBD1,TRBV27,-,TRBJ1-1,TGTGCCAGCAGTTTATATCCAGGGGGTGTGAACACTGAAGCTTTCTTT,CASSLYPGGVNTEAFF
-,TRBV9,few,TRBJ2-2,TGTGCCAGCAGCGTTGATCCGGGAAGGACCGGGGAGCTGTTTTTT,CASSVDPGRTGELFF
-,TRBV27,-,TRBJ2-7,TGTGCCAGCAGTTCCGTTCCCCCTAGCTCCTACGAGCAGTACTTC,CASSSVPPSSYEQYF
-,TRBV12-5,-,TRBJ1-2,TGTGCTAGTGGCTCCCCGGGTTATGGCTACACCTTC,CASGSPGYGYTF
-,TRBV5-1,-,TRBJ1-5,TGCGCCAGCAGCTTGTCCGGGGGAAATCAGCCCCAGCATTTT,CASSLSGGNQPQHF
-,TRBV7-2,-,TRBJ1-4,TGTGCCAGCCATGGGGGGTTGACTAATGAAAAACTGTTTTTT,CASHGGLTNEKLFF
-,TRBV7-9,-,TRBJ1-5,TGTGCCAGCAGCTTGGGGGCAAATCAGCCCCAGCATTTT,CASSLGANQPQHF
-,TRBV4-2,-,TRBJ1-5,TGTGCCAGCAGCCTTCGTCGGGGGGGCAATCAGCCCCAGCATTTT,CASSLRRGGNQPQHF
TRBD1,TRBV7-9,-,TRBJ1-2,TGTGCCAGCAGCGGACAAAACAGGGGTGGCTACACCTTC,CASSGQNRGGYTF
-,TRBV15,-,TRBJ1-6,TGTGCCACCAGCAGTTTAGGCGGCCTGCTCCACTTT,CATSSLGGLLHF
-,TRBV6-2/TRBV6-3,-,TRBJ1-5,TGTGCCAGCAGCCGTCGAGGCAGCAGCAATCAGCCCCAGCATTTT,CASSRRGSSNQPQHF